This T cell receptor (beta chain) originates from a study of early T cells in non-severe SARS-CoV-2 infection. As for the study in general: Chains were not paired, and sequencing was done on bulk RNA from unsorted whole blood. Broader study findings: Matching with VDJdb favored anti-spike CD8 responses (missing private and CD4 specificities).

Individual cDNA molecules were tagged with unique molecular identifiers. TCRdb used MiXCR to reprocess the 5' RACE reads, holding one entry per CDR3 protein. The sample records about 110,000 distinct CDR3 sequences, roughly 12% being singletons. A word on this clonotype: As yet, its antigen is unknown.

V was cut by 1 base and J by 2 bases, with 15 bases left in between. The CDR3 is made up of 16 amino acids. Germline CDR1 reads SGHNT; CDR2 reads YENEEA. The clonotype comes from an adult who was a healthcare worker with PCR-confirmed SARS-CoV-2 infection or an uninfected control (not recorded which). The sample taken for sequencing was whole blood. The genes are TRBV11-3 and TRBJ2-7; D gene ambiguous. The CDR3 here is CASSLGRLGMTYEQYF. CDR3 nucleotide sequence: TGTGCCAGCAGCTTAGGCCGGCTAGGGATGACCTACGAGCAGTACTTC. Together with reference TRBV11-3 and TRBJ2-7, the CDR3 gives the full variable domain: EAGVVQSPRYKIIEKKQPVAFWCNPISGHNTLYWYLQNLGQGPELLIRYENEEAVDDSQLPKDRFSAERLKGVDSTLKIQPAELGDSAVYLCASSLGRLGMTYEQYFGPGTRLTVT.